A single sample gave rise to the 8 T cell receptor beta chains below, sequenced in a study of metastatic and nonmetastatic thyroid tumors. TCRdb re-called clones from the PCR reads using MiXCR. Of about 92,000 clones listed, more than 12% are singletons. Not a single patient had been given any form of treatment at any point before undergoing thyroid surgery. The source material was blood. These TCRs come from a female donor with papillary thyroid cancer or a benign thyroid nodule (not recorded which). Some clones in this sample may be carry-over from other donors' samples.

Ten or more counts support this clone. The CDR3 bases are TGTGCCAGCAGCCGTAGTAAGACAGGGGGGCTCTATGGCTACACCTTC. It is translated as CASSRSKTGGLYGYTF. The chain links TRBV3-1 to TRBJ1-2; TRBD1 matches 9 bases. The CDR3 is 16 residues long. CDR1 is LGHDT, CDR2 YNNKEL, per germline (reference sequence). V lost 4 bases, J lost 4 bases, and 10 bases stayed unmatched.

About this clone itself: A read error may account for a junction end that differs from germline. The chain carries TRBV20-1 and TRBJ2-7; D might be TRBD1 (5 bases). Germline V gene data show CDR1 as DFQATT and CDR2 as SNEGSKA (reference sequence). This CDR3 contains 14 residues. This chain's CDR3 is CSARDFMGHSPLHF. CDR3 nucleotides: TGCAGTGCTAGAGATTTCATGGGGCACTCACCCCTCCACTTC.

The sample holds many counts of this clone. The V and J genes are TRBV18 and TRBJ2-2; possible D gene TRBD1, 5 bases. This CDR3 is 15 amino acids long. Deletions cut 4 bases from V and 0 bases from J, with 9 bases between. In germline, CDR1 is KGHSH, CDR2 LQKENI. CDR3 amino acids: CASSLYRSNTGELFF. CDR3 bases: TGTGCCAGCTCACTGTACAGGTCGAACACCGGGGAGCTGTTTTTT.

At least ten counts were recorded for this clone. The chain couples TRBV11-2 to TRBJ1-1; 11 nucleotides agree with TRBD1. CDR3 length equals 15 residues. Per the germline V gene, CDR1 is SGHAT and CDR2 is FQNNGV. V lost 5 bases to trimming and J lost 0 bases; unmatched junction nucleotides: 2. The CDR3 here is CASSGQGALNTEAFF. The CDR3 nucleotides read TGTGCCAGCAGCGGACAGGGGGCCTTGAACACTGAAGCTTTCTTT.

This clone was observed many times. Additional DNA sequences in this sample encode the identical CDR3. The chain joins TRBV7-3 to TRBJ2-1; D not resolved. Germline CDR1 reads SGHTA; CDR2 reads FQGTGA. V dropped 5 bases and J dropped 0 bases, with 8 bases sitting between them. The CDR3 is made up of 14 amino acids. In DNA, the CDR3 is TGTGCCAGCAGCCCCCAAAGCTCCTACAATGAGCAGTTCTTC. Protein product: CASSPQSSYNEQFF.

Turning to this clone: This could be a read error, since a much larger clone is one nucleotide away. The chain is built from TRBV5-6 and TRBJ1-1; TRBD1 matches at 8 bases. The CDR3 is 16 amino acids. Per germline, CDR1 SGHDT and CDR2 YYEEEE. In DNA, the CDR3 is TGTGCCGGCAGCTTGGAGGTGGACAGGGTGAACACTGAAGCTTTCTTT. The encoded protein is CAGSLEVDRVNTEAFF.

Many counts were recorded for this clone. The V gene is TRBV12-3 or TRBV12-4, the J gene TRBJ2-7, with D maybe TRBD1 (6 bases). The CDR3 covers 14 residues. V lost 6 bases to trimming and J lost 3 bases, with 15 bases between them. The CDR3 nucleotides are TGTGCCAGCAGGCGCAGGGGTCGGAACTACGAGCAGTACTTC. Translated, it gives CASRRRGRNYEQYF.

This clone was counted ten times or more. This chain joins TRBV6-4 and TRBJ1-1, with 8 positions matching TRBD1. The CDR3 sequence is 20 residues long. The germline gives CDR1 MRHNA, CDR2 SNTAGT. J gave up 1 base and V 5 bases, and 21 bases lay outside the gene matches. CDR3: CASSPIAGGLGERSNTEAFF. CDR3 sequence (DNA): TGTGCCAGCAGTCCAATCGCAGGGGGCCTGGGCGAACGATCGAACACTGAAGCTTTCTTT.